The 3 T cell receptor beta chains below were found in one sample sequenced in a study of shared clonotypes between healthy human individuals. Clones were read by immunoSEQ multiplex PCR, and TCRdb kept only the in-frame ones, dropping some. Of 1 million to 1.3 million clones in the sample, 75% to 80% were seen once. The sequencing input was memory CD4+ T cells from PBMCs. Subset: CD45RA-negative fraction. These receptors were collected from a man aged 18 to 35 in good health. Some clones in this sample may be carry-over from other donors' samples.

The CDR3 DNA reads TGTGCCAGCAGTGCCCCGGGGCCCGGGGAGCTGTTTTTT. Its translation is CASSAPGPGELFF. The chain is built from TRBV25-1 and TRBJ2-2, with D perhaps assigned TRBD1 or TRBD2 (5 bases each). Per the germline V gene, CDR1 is MGHDK and CDR2 is SYGVNS. This CDR3 is 13 amino acids long. V was cut by 4 bases and J by 6 bases, with 9 bases left in between.

V gene TRBV13 combines with J gene TRBJ2-1; D remains unclear. The CDR3 is 15 amino acids. V was shortened by 5 bases and J by 2 bases, with 13 bases between the two germline ends. CDR1 is PRHDT, CDR2 FYEKMQ, per germline (reference sequence). For the CDR3, the DNA is TGTGCCAGCAGCCAAGCCAGCTGGGCCTACAATGAGCAGTTCTTC. This sequence encodes CASSQASWAYNEQFF.

The J gene is TRBJ2-1, the V gene TRBV7-9; tentative D call: TRBD1 (5 bases). CDR1 and CDR2 from the germline V gene are SEHNR and FQNEAQ (reference sequence). V shed 4 bases and J shed 6 bases, with 13 bases lying between them. The CDR3 runs to 14 residues. CDR3 sequence: CASSYRQSPNEQFF. The CDR3 DNA reads TGTGCCAGCAGCTACCGACAGAGCCCCAATGAGCAGTTCTTC.